This T cell receptor (beta chain) was captured by sequencing in a study of T cells in Graves' hyperthyroidism and ophthalmopathy. RNA transcripts yielded amplified TCR beta CDR3 regions. HTBI primers were employed in a first-round RT-PCR of the TCR CDR3. TCRdb reanalysed the multiplex PCR reads using MiXCR and keeps one entry per CDR3 protein. Here the sample spans fewer than 400,000 distinct CDR3 sequences, around 16% being singletons. The CDR3 sequence is 14 residues long. Between the trimmed V and J ends, which lost 4 bases and 4 bases, there was a span of 14 bases. Germline V lookup: CDR1 SGHKS, CDR2 YYEKEE (reference sequence). In its sample, this clonotype was seen many times.

Sequenced material: blood. The source of this sequence is a woman under 30 with Graves' hyperthyroidism that later progressed to Graves' ophthalmopathy. This chain uses TRBV5-5 with TRBJ1-1; D gene ambiguous. In nucleotides, the CDR3 is TGTGCCAGCAGCCGCGCCCCCGTAGGCACTGAAGCTTTCTTT. This gives the protein CASSRAPVGTEAFF.